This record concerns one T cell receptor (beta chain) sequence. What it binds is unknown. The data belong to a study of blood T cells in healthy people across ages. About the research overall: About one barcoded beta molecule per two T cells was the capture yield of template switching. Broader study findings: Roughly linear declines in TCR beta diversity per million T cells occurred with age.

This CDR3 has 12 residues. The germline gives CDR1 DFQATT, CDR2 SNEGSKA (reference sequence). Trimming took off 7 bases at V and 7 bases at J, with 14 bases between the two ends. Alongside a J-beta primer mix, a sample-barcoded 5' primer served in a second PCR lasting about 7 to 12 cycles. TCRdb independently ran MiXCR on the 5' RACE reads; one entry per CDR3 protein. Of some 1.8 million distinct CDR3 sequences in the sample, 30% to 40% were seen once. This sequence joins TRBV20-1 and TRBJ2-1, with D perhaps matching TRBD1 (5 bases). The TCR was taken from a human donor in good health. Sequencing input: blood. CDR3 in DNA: TGCAGTGAAATGGGGCTAGTGAATGAGCAGTTCTTC. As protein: CSEMGLVNEQFF.